Each of the 8 T cell receptor beta chains below was sequenced from the same sample in a study of shared clonotypes between healthy human individuals. Method: immunoSEQ multiplex PCR; TCRdb's copy keeps in-frame clones and lacks some. The repertoire has millions of clones, approximately 95% of them found once; the top ten carry 0.13%. What was sequenced was naive CD4+ T cells sorted from blood. The subset is: CD45RA+ positively selected. The origin of the receptors is a man aged 18 to 30 in good health.

This clone was seen just once. V usage is TRBV19 and J usage is TRBJ1-2; no clear D gene. The V end lost 3 bases, the J end lost 2 bases, and 10 bases lay between the germline ends. Per germline, CDR1 LNHDA and CDR2 SQIVND (reference sequence). CDR3 length: 14 amino acids. This chain's CDR3 is CASSIREGNYGYTF. The CDR3 coding sequence is TGTGCCAGTAGTATCAGAGAGGGCAACTATGGCTACACCTTC.

The chain carries TRBV18 and TRBJ2-4, with TRBD1 matching 10 bases. The CDR3 has 16 amino acids. Germline trimming cut 0 bases from V and 7 bases from J; bases unmatched to any gene: 6. Germline CDR1 and CDR2: KGHSH and LQKENI. The CDR3 DNA sequence: TGTGCCAGCTCACCACCGGGACAGGGGTTAGGGAACATTCAGTACTTC. Its translation: CASSPPGQGLGNIQYF.

The chain links TRBV4-3 to TRBJ2-3; 10 nucleotides align to TRBD2. The V gene's germline CDR1 is LGHNA and CDR2 YSLEER. There are 16 residues in the CDR3. The J segment lost 6 bases and the V segment lost 0 bases, leaving 6 bases of the junction unmatched. CDR3 in DNA: TGCGCCAGCAGCCAAGATACACTAGCGGGATCCGATACGCAGTATTTT. The encoded protein is CASSQDTLAGSDTQYF.

The rearrangement joins TRBV7-9 to TRBJ2-3, with 7 bases identical to TRBD2. The germline CDR1 and CDR2 sequences are SEHNR and FQNEAQ (reference sequence). The CDR3 sequence is 14 residues long. The V gene end was trimmed by 7 bases and the J gene end by 11 bases; junction bases not matched to a gene: 15. DNA for the CDR3: TGTGCCAGCACCTGGGGTAGCGGGTCGGTCGAGCAGTATTTT. The encoded protein is CASTWGSGSVEQYF.

J is TRBJ1-2 and V is TRBV6-5; D not certain. Germline CDR1 and CDR2: MNHEY and SVGAGI. Deletions cut 2 bases from V and 4 bases from J, with 8 bases between. CDR3 length: 13 residues. The CDR3 bases are TGTGCCAGCAGTTACCGGCAGCTCTATGGCTACACCTTC. Its protein product is CASSYRQLYGYTF.

This chain links TRBV27 with TRBJ2-7, with a weak D call TRBD2 (6 bases). Germline V gene data show CDR1 as MNHEY and CDR2 as SMNVEV (reference sequence). The V end was cut by 5 bases, the J end by 4 bases, with 15 bases between. CDR3 length: 14 amino acids. The CDR3 region is CASSLGGSVYEQYF. The CDR3 coding sequence is TGTGCCAGCAGTCTCGGGGGTAGCGTATACGAGCAGTACTTC.

J is TRBJ2-7 and V is TRBV5-4; either TRBD1 or TRBD2 may fit D (6 bases each). CDR1 and CDR2 (germline): SGHNT, YYREEE (reference sequence). V shed 3 bases and J shed 2 bases, with 18 bases lying between them. CDR3 size: 16 residues. The CDR3: CASSSGGSRGAYEQYF. For the CDR3, the DNA is TGTGCCAGCAGCTCCGGAGGTTCGAGGGGGGCCTACGAGCAGTACTTC.

For this clone: Other DNA sequences in the sample encode the same CDR3. The genes are TRBV20-1 and TRBJ1-2, with no clear D. The CDR3 has 9 amino acids. Trimming took off 6 bases at V and 8 bases at J, with 7 bases between the two ends. Germline values: CDR1 DFQATT, CDR2 SNEGSKA (reference sequence). As DNA, the CDR3 is TGCAGTGCGCCGGACGGCTACACCTTC. Its protein product is CSAPDGYTF.